This T cell receptor (beta chain) was profiled in a study of a mutant IDH1 vaccine in newly diagnosed glioma. Study-wide background: Once 4-6 weeks had passed after radiotherapy alone, vaccination started, or it started with temozolomide cycles. The treated population exhibited a male proportion of roughly 60%, a female proportion of about 38%, and a mean age of about 40 years. It was radiotherapy, temozolomide, or both that patients received previously, with most receiving both.

For this clone: What it binds is not known.

Study outcomes and limitations: Pseudoprogression appeared unlinked to shifts in leading peripheral T cell clonotypes.

Repertoires were generated with immunoSEQ multiplex PCR, while TCRdb's copy carries only in-frame clones and drops some. The sample contains 60,000 or so clones, approximately 85% of which appear only once. The CDR3 is 13 residues long. Between the trimmed V and J ends, which lost 5 bases and 1 base, there was a span of 9 bases. The germline gives CDR1 SGDLS, CDR2 YYNGEE. Time point indicated: week 23, last vaccination. Doses of 300 ug of mutant IDH1 20-mer peptide were given with topical imiquimod. The chain joins TRBV9 to TRBJ2-5; D not certain. The sample was PBMCs, taken from a glioma patient whose treatment included an IDH1 peptide vaccine. This TCR derives from a man between 25 and 39 years old with glioma. The CDR3 sequence: CASSGAFQETQYF. As DNA, the CDR3 is TGTGCCAGCAGTGGAGCATTCCAAGAGACCCAGTACTTC.